This TCR beta chain was identified during a study of memory CD4+ T cells and cytomegalovirus serostatus. Single viable CD3+CD4+CD8-CD45RO+ cells were sorted as the memory CD4+ T cells. Total CD4+ T cells were enriched by CD4 positive selection. Study observations and caveats: A US-trained random forest predicted CMV serostatus with median AUC roughly 0.91.

CDR3 length: 14 amino acids. Germline loops: CDR1 MNHNY, CDR2 SVGAGI (reference sequence). V dropped 7 bases and J dropped 0 bases, with 12 bases sitting between them. Sequencing used immunoSEQ multiplex PCR; TCRdb keeps in-frame clones, though not all of them. The sample consists of tens of thousands of clones, roughly 82% of them appearing once. Concerning this clone: Its antigen is not identified.

This chain joins TRBV6-6 and TRBJ2-5; no firm D call. The sequencing input was memory CD4+ T cells from blood. This TCR derives from an adult in good health and CMV-seronegative. Written as DNA, the CDR3 is TGTGCCAGCACTCTTGGGGTCTACCAAGAGACCCAGTACTTC. This sequence encodes CASTLGVYQETQYF.